The entry below gives a single T cell receptor beta chain sequence along with its context. Its matching antigen is unknown. A CD45RA-negative memory subset and a CD45RA+ naive subset were separated from the CD4+ cells. Trimming took off 3 bases at V and 0 bases at J, with 6 bases between the two ends. Germline V gives CDR1 KGHSH, CDR2 LQKENI. The CDR3 is made up of 14 amino acids. The data originate from a study of shared clonotypes between healthy human individuals. Whole-study results and caveats: Clonotype sharing across a few donors was observed for around 4.5% of naive CD4 clonotypes.

At deep level, the assay was performed. TCRdb keeps only in-frame clones here, not all; method: immunoSEQ multiplex PCR. The sample lists about 1.5 million clones, about 98% seen once, with around 0.45% in the top ten. The sequenced material came from naive CD4+ T cells sorted from blood. As for subset: CD45RA+ positively selected. The source of this sequence is a man younger than 40 in good health. J is TRBJ1-3 and V is TRBV18; D is ambiguous. This CDR3 reads CASSPDISGNTIYF. CDR3 in DNA: TGTGCCAGCTCACCCGACATCTCTGGAAACACCATATATTTT. Looking up the rest from reference TRBV18 and TRBJ1-3 gives the full variable domain: NAGVMQNPRHLVRRRGQEARLRCSPMKGHSHVYWYRQLPEEGLKFMVYLQKENIIDESGMPKERFSAEFPKEGPSILRIQQVVRGDSAAYFCASSPDISGNTIYFGEGSWLTVV.